A selection of T cell receptor beta chains follows, all from one sample in a study of T cell responses to AZD1222 COVID-19 vaccine. Sequencing used immunoSEQ multiplex PCR; TCRdb keeps in-frame clones, though not all of them. The repertoire holds 140,000 to 150,000 clones, with roughly 90% as singletons. Source: peripheral blood, taken on day 0 of AZD1222 vaccination. The receptors come from an adult in good health. Both conserved end residues are part of each CDR3. Each record gives: J gene, D gene, V gene, clone size, CDR3 protein, CDR3 DNA. A D gene is named only where the DNA matches it firmly. Clone sizes are given selectively: once, few, many, or a class where the clone is expanded.

J: TRBJ1-1; D: TRBD1; V: TRBV7-2; size: -; CDR3: CASSLGQGAVTASEAFF; DNA: TGTGCCAGCAGCTTGGGACAGGGGGCGGTTACCGCCTCTGAAGCTTTCTTT
J: TRBJ1-5; D: TRBD1; V: TRBV28; size: -; CDR3: CASSLFLGGQGTQPQHF; DNA: TGTGCCAGCAGTTTATTCTTAGGGGGACAGGGGACTCAGCCCCAGCATTTT
J: TRBJ1-4; D: -; V: TRBV6-5; size: -; CDR3: CASSYSGQPWEKLFF; DNA: TGTGCCAGCAGTTACTCCGGACAGCCTTGGGAAAAACTGTTTTTT
J: TRBJ1-1; D: TRBD1; V: TRBV6-5; size: once; CDR3: CASSLRTGNTEAFF; DNA: TGTGCCAGCAGCCTCAGGACAGGGAACACTGAAGCTTTCTTT
J: TRBJ2-1; D: -; V: TRBV7-9; size: -; CDR3: CASSSLGYEQFF; DNA: TGTGCCAGCAGCTCTTTAGGGTATGAGCAGTTCTTC
J: TRBJ2-1; D: -; V: TRBV4-3; size: -; CDR3: CASSLSEDGGPRNEQFF; DNA: TGCGCCAGCAGTCTTTCGGAGGACGGCGGGCCAAGGAATGAGCAGTTCTTC
J: TRBJ2-2; D: TRBD2; V: TRBV5-3; size: -; CDR3: CARSWTLAGGPGDTGELFF; DNA: TGTGCCAGAAGCTGGACCCTAGCGGGAGGGCCCGGGGACACCGGGGAGCTGTTTTTT
J: TRBJ2-3; D: TRBD2; V: TRBV5-1; size: -; CDR3: CASSSTGTSGGAGKTDTQYF; DNA: TGCGCCAGCAGCTCTACAGGGACTAGCGGGGGGGCCGGGAAGACAGATACGCAGTATTTT
J: TRBJ1-1; D: -; V: TRBV28; size: -; CDR3: CASSFGFPEAFF; DNA: TGTGCCAGCAGTTTTGGTTTCCCTGAAGCTTTCTTT
J: TRBJ1-3; D: -; V: TRBV12-3/TRBV12-4; size: -; CDR3: CASSRDSGNTIYF; DNA: TGTGCCAGCAGCAGGGATTCTGGAAACACCATATATTTT